This entry is about one TCR beta chain. Its antigen is undetermined. Looked up from germline, CDR1 is LGHNA and CDR2 is YNFKEQ. The V end lost 1 base, the J end lost 2 bases, and 15 bases lay between the germline ends. The CDR3 is 17 amino acids. The data were obtained in a study of shared clonotypes between healthy human individuals. General study results and limits: When naive CD4 clonotypes were compared across a few donors, approximately 5% were shared.

Replicate PCRs for sorted subsets used around 200 ng DNA; this equaled about 30,000 T cell genomes. Sequencing used immunoSEQ multiplex PCR; TCRdb keeps in-frame clones, though not all of them. The sample carries about a million clones, about 75% recorded once. The source material was memory CD4+ T cells sorted from blood. Subset reported: CD45RA-negative fraction. The rearrangement joins TRBV4-2 to TRBJ1-3, with D possibly matching TRBD1 (6 bases). The receptor was derived from a man between 18 and 29 years old in good health. DNA for the CDR3: TGTGCCAGCAGCCAAGTCCCTCGGGGGGGCCCTGGAAACACCATATATTTT. It yields the protein CASSQVPRGGPGNTIYF.